Presented here are 29 T cell receptor beta chains from one specimen sequenced in a study of T-cell memory formation after mild COVID-19. TCRdb processed the 5' RACE reads anew with MiXCR; each CDR3 protein has one entry. The table includes some 65,000 distinct CDR3 sequences, over 15% detected once. Sequences were obtained from PBMCs or a T cell subset sorted from them (not recorded which). These receptors were collected from an adult woman who had mild COVID-19 (a few samples of this study predate the infection). Cell type and time point are not known.

The rearrangement uses TRBV24-1 and TRBJ1-1, with a weak D call TRBD1 (6 bases). The CDR3 length is 15 residues. V was clipped by 4 bases and J by 4 bases, with 15 bases between them. Germline V lookup: CDR1 KGHDR, CDR2 SFDVKD. The CDR3 region has the DNA TGTGCCACCAGTGACAGACAGGATCGTTTCACTGAAGCTTTCTTT. Translated: CATSDRQDRFTEAFF.

V gene TRBV9 combines with J gene TRBJ2-7; 11 positions match TRBD2. Germline-derived CDR1 and CDR2 are SGDLS and YYNGEE. This CDR3 comprises 15 residues. Trimming cost V 4 bases and J 5 bases; bases outside gene matches: 8. CDR3 DNA: TGTGCCAGCAGCCCTAAACTAGCGGGGGCCCACGAGCAGTACTTC. It encodes CASSPKLAGAHEQYF.

The chain employs TRBV20-1 and TRBJ1-3; D is unclear. Germline lookup yields CDR1 DFQATT and CDR2 SNEGSKA (reference sequence). V gave up 0 bases and J gave up 0 bases, with 12 bases separating them. The CDR3 is 16 residues long. The CDR3 spells CSAREANSPSGNTIYF. The CDR3 nucleotides read TGCAGTGCTAGAGAGGCCAATAGCCCCTCTGGAAACACCATATATTTT.

This clonotype showed up just once. V is TRBV24-1 and J is TRBJ1-1, with D unresolved. Germline assignment: CDR1 KGHDR and CDR2 SFDVKD. V was trimmed by 9 bases and J by 1 base, leaving 8 bases between them. This CDR3 is built from 12 residues. The CDR3 region is CATRNGNTEAFF. CDR3 bases: TGTGCCACCCGTAATGGGAACACTGAAGCTTTCTTT.

In this sample, this clonotype turned up many times. The chain has TRBV5-1 and TRBJ2-1; the match to TRBD1 covers 8 bases. The CDR3 has 15 residues. The germline V gene encodes CDR1 SGHRS and CDR2 YFSETQ. The V segment lost 3 bases and the J segment 6 bases; nucleotides outside the gene matches: 8. Here the CDR3 reads CASSSGQGPLNEQFF. CDR3 coding DNA: TGCGCCAGCAGCTCCGGACAGGGCCCGCTCAATGAGCAGTTCTTC.

Here the CDR3 DNA reads TGTGCCAGCAGTTACCGGGGACAGGGGTCAGAAGGCTACACCTTC. Translating it yields CASSYRGQGSEGYTF. The chain joins TRBV6-5 to TRBJ1-2; 10 nucleotides align to TRBD1. Germline V CDR1 and CDR2: MNHEY, SVGAGI. J lost 8 bases, V lost 2 bases, and 8 bases had no gene match. CDR3 length equals 15 residues.

The chain employs TRBV7-2 and TRBJ2-6; D gene unclear. The germline V gene has CDR1 SGHTA and CDR2 FQGNSA. This CDR3 region has 14 residues. Trimming shortened V by 0 bases and J by 0 bases, and 0 bases separated the two germline ends. The CDR3 DNA is TGTGCCAGCAGCTTAGCCTCTGGGGCCAACGTCCTGACTTTC. Translation: CASSLASGANVLTF.

V and J are TRBV4-1 and TRBJ1-1; 8 bases are shared with TRBD1. The CDR3 contains 14 residues. V shed 4 bases, J shed 4 bases, and the junction held 5 bases outside the gene matches. Germline CDR1 MGHRA, CDR2 YSYEKL. Here the CDR3 reads CASSPGQEGTEAFF. The CDR3 coding sequence is TGCGCCAGCAGCCCGGGACAGGAGGGCACTGAAGCTTTCTTT.

This clonotype has just a few counts. V usage is TRBV25-1 and J usage is TRBJ2-5; either TRBD1 or TRBD2 may supply D (5 bases each). The CDR3 has 16 amino acids. V was shortened by 2 bases and J by 1 base, with 14 bases between the two germline ends. The germline V gene encodes CDR1 MGHDK and CDR2 SYGVNS. The CDR3: CASSEGRGAFQETQYF. The DNA for the CDR3 is TGTGCCAGCAGTGAAGGGAGAGGGGCGTTCCAAGAGACCCAGTACTTC.

This clonotype has just a few counts. The V gene is TRBV20-1, the J gene TRBJ1-1, with D maybe TRBD1 (5 bases). The ends were cut back, 3 bases at V and 3 bases at J, with 17 bases in the middle. The CDR3 length is 15 residues. In germline, CDR1 is DFQATT, CDR2 SNEGSKA (reference sequence). Here the CDR3 reads CSASSVRGLDTEAFF. The CDR3 region has the DNA TGCAGTGCTAGCTCCGTGAGGGGTTTGGACACTGAAGCTTTCTTT.

This clonotype was seen more than once but under ten times. V and J are TRBV4-1 and TRBJ2-2; 14 bases agree with TRBD2. The CDR3 contains 16 residues. The J segment lost 6 bases and the V segment lost 3 bases, leaving 3 bases of the junction unmatched. The germline CDR1 and CDR2 sequences are MGHRA and YSYEKL. CDR3 bases: TGCGCCAGCAGCCACCAGACTAGCGGGAGGGCCGGGGAGCTGTTTTTT. Its translation is CASSHQTSGRAGELFF.

The DNA for the CDR3 is TGTGCCAGCAGCTTAGGGGAGCGGGTAGAGACCCAGTACTTC. It codes for CASSLGERVETQYF. The chain uses TRBV7-9 and TRBJ2-5; tentative D call: TRBD2 (6 bases). This CDR3 is 14 amino acids long. The germline gives CDR1 SEHNR, CDR2 FQNEAQ (reference sequence). The V and J ends lost 1 base and 4 bases respectively, with 10 bases between them.

The V and J genes are TRBV20-1 and TRBJ2-1; D might be TRBD2 (5 bases). This CDR3 has 16 amino acids. Trimming shortened V by 1 base and J by 0 bases, and 13 bases separated the two germline ends. The germline V gene has CDR1 DFQATT and CDR2 SNEGSKA (reference sequence). The CDR3 nucleotides read TGCAGTGCTAGAGTTTGGGGAGATAGCTCCTACAATGAGCAGTTCTTC. It translates to CSARVWGDSSYNEQFF.

V is TRBV7-9 and J is TRBJ2-7, with D unclear. The V gene lost 1 base and the J gene lost 3 bases, with 10 bases spanning the gap. The CDR3 totals 14 residues. Per germline, CDR1 SEHNR and CDR2 FQNEAQ (reference sequence). The CDR3 nucleotides read TGTGCCAGCAGCTTAGTTGGCGCTAGCTACGAGCAGTACTTC. The encoded protein is CASSLVGASYEQYF.

The chain is built from TRBV27 and TRBJ1-5; TRBD1 is a possible D gene (5 bases). Per germline, CDR1 MNHEY and CDR2 SMNVEV (reference sequence). The CDR3 contains 14 residues. The germline V and J ends were trimmed by 3 bases and 4 bases, with 10 bases remaining between them. The CDR3 loop reads CASSFGGPNQPQHF. The CDR3 region has the DNA TGTGCCAGCAGTTTCGGGGGACCGAATCAGCCCCAGCATTTT.

This clonotype has at least ten counts. J is TRBJ1-1 and V is TRBV7-9; D is unresolved. V was clipped by 7 bases and J by 0 bases, with 3 bases between them. Germline CDR1 is SEHNR and CDR2 is FQNEAQ (reference sequence). The CDR3 is made up of 11 amino acids. The CDR3 is CASNLNTEAFF. The DNA of the CDR3 is TGTGCCAGCAACCTGAACACTGAAGCTTTCTTT.

The chain is built from TRBV6-5 and TRBJ2-7; 10 nucleotides line up with TRBD2. V lost 6 bases to trimming and J lost 1 base; unmatched junction nucleotides: 6. Germline V gene sequence: CDR1 MNHEY, CDR2 SVGAGI. CDR3 size: 15 residues. The CDR3 region has the DNA TGTGCCAGCAGACAAGGAGCGGGAGGGTCCTACGAGCAGTACTTC. Amino acid sequence: CASRQGAGGSYEQYF.

In its sample, this clonotype was seen a few times. The chain employs TRBV7-3 and TRBJ2-1; 9 bases agree with TRBD2. CDR3 length: 19 residues. Per the germline V gene, CDR1 is SGHTA and CDR2 is FQGTGA. V shed 2 bases and J 3 bases; nucleotides not matched to a gene: 14. The CDR3 bases are TGTGCCAGCAGCTTATCCCCCCTTATAGCGGGAGAGAACTACAATGAGCAGTTCTTC. As protein: CASSLSPLIAGENYNEQFF.

The chain joins TRBV9 to TRBJ2-7, with D possibly TRBD2 on 6 matching bases. The germline gives CDR1 SGDLS, CDR2 YYNGEE. This CDR3 contains 15 residues. V lost 3 bases to trimming and J lost 6 bases, with 19 bases between them. CDR3 bases: TGTGCCAGCAGCGCCTCCGGGACTGTCGGCCTCGAGCAGTACTTC. It translates to CASSASGTVGLEQYF.

The V gene is TRBV20-1, the J gene TRBJ2-1, with D unresolved. The CDR3 consists of 16 residues. In germline, CDR1 is DFQATT, CDR2 SNEGSKA (reference sequence). V was pared by 0 bases and J by 8 bases, with 20 bases between. As DNA, the CDR3 is TGCAGTGCTAGAGACCGCATTGGCCCCCGATCGGATGAGCAGTTCTTC. This codes for CSARDRIGPRSDEQFF.

This clonotype was observed a few times. The J gene is TRBJ2-3, the V gene TRBV5-1; 10 bases align to TRBD2. J was trimmed by 4 bases and V by 6 bases; bases with no gene match: 11. The length of the CDR3 is 16 residues. Germline CDR1 reads SGHRS; CDR2 reads YFSETQ. For the CDR3, the DNA is TGCGCCAGCAAGAGCGGGGGGGTCCTCGGGCCAGATACGCAGTATTTT. It codes for CASKSGGVLGPDTQYF.

V and J are TRBV7-9 and TRBJ2-1; D is tentatively TRBD1 or TRBD2 (5 bases each). Germline V CDR1 and CDR2: SEHNR, FQNEAQ (reference sequence). V lost 5 bases, J lost 11 bases, and 13 bases lay in between. The length of the CDR3 is 12 residues. The CDR3 is CASSPGTNQQFF. Here the CDR3 DNA reads TGTGCCAGCAGCCCCGGGACGAACCAGCAGTTCTTC.

This clonotype was picked up a small number of times. The CDR3 protein is CSVEWTAYNNEQFF. In DNA form, the CDR3 reads TGCAGCGTTGAGTGGACAGCATACAACAATGAGCAGTTCTTC. The chain links TRBV29-1 to TRBJ2-1, with a possible D match to TRBD1 (6 bases). V was pared by 3 bases and J by 5 bases, with 14 bases between. There are 14 residues in the CDR3. Germline loops: CDR1 SQVTM, CDR2 ANQGSEA.

CDR3 DNA: TGTGCCAGCAGCTTAACAAGCGGGATCTACAATGAGCAGTTCTTC. It specifies CASSLTSGIYNEQFF. This chain uses TRBV7-7 with TRBJ2-1; 7 bases map to TRBD2. Unmatched junction bases numbered 4, after V lost 2 bases and J lost 3 bases. CDR1 and CDR2 from the germline V gene are SSHAT and FNYEAQ (reference sequence). The CDR3 is 15 amino acids.

The chain couples TRBV11-2 to TRBJ2-7; 13 bases match TRBD2. The CDR3 contains 18 residues. Germline-derived CDR1 and CDR2 are SGHAT and FQNNGV. V trimming: 0 bases; J trimming: 3 bases; junction bases outside the gene matches: 8. The CDR3 sequence is CASSLDIGGLAGFYEQYF. Here the CDR3 DNA reads TGTGCCAGCAGCTTAGATATAGGGGGACTAGCGGGATTCTACGAGCAGTACTTC.

In this sample, this clonotype turned up a few times. The V gene is TRBV15, the J gene TRBJ2-7, with 7 bases aligning to TRBD2. J lost 6 bases, V lost 1 base, and 6 bases had no gene match. Germline V gene data show CDR1 as LNHNV and CDR2 as YYDKDF (reference sequence). The CDR3 length is 14 residues. This CDR3 reads CATSRVAGAGEQYF. For the CDR3, the DNA is TGTGCCACCAGCAGAGTTGCGGGAGCTGGCGAGCAGTACTTC.

Only a few counts were recorded for this clonotype. V is TRBV18 and J is TRBJ2-7; D gene ambiguous. There are 12 residues in the CDR3. CDR1 is KGHSH, CDR2 LQKENI, per germline. Trimming shortened V by 3 bases and J by 5 bases, and 8 bases separated the two germline ends. CDR3 residues: CASSPLGDEQYF. In DNA form, the CDR3 reads TGTGCCAGCTCACCCCTGGGCGACGAGCAGTACTTC.

This clonotype showed up just a few times. The chain links TRBV5-1 to TRBJ2-7, with 8 nucleotides matching TRBD1. CDR3 length equals 16 residues. Trimming cost V 4 bases and J 5 bases; bases outside gene matches: 14. Germline assignment: CDR1 SGHRS and CDR2 YFSETQ. In DNA form, the CDR3 reads TGCGCCAGCAGCCCCCTCCCCGGACAGGGACTCAACGAGCAGTACTTC. Its protein product is CASSPLPGQGLNEQYF.

This clonotype was counted between two and nine times. This chain connects TRBV7-9 to TRBJ1-5; possibly TRBD1 for D (6 bases). The CDR3 is 16 residues long. The V gene lost 1 base and the J gene lost 0 bases, with 10 bases spanning the gap. Germline V gene data show CDR1 as SEHNR and CDR2 as FQNEAQ (reference sequence). The CDR3 loop is CASSLDQGYSNQPQHF. The CDR3 region has the DNA TGTGCCAGCAGCTTAGATCAGGGGTATAGCAATCAGCCCCAGCATTTT.